This TCR beta chain is from a study of post-analysis software for immune sequencing data. Turning to the study itself: Patients with relapsing-remitting, secondary progressive and progressive-relapsing multiple sclerosis courses were all represented.

This CDR3 spans 14 amino acids. Per the germline V gene, CDR1 is SGDLS and CDR2 is YYNGEE. V was cut by 0 bases and J by 3 bases, with 10 bases left in between. Study-wide points: A few TRBV segments, TRBV5-6, TRBV5-1 and TRBV20-1 among them, were found more frequent in patients than controls. Diversity measured as normalized Chao1 was significantly lower in multiple sclerosis patients than in controls.

Within the sample, this clonotype is large. Antigen specificity is unknown. The TCR beta cDNA libraries contained unique molecular identifiers. TCRdb reprocessed the PCR reads with MiXCR, giving one entry per CDR3 protein. Of 400,000 to 500,000 distinct CDR3 sequences in the sample, about 40% are singletons; the top ten hold less than 8%. This receptor was obtained from a girl aged 2 to 10 with multiple sclerosis. This sequence joins TRBV9 and TRBJ2-7, with D unclear. The specimen was blood. DNA of the CDR3: TGTGCCAGCAGCGTAGCTCAGGAAAACTACGAGCAGTACTTC. It yields the protein CASSVAQENYEQYF. The whole variable domain, remainder taken from reference TRBV9 and TRBJ2-7, is DSGVTQTPKHLITATGQRVTLRCSPRSGDLSVYWYQQSLDQGLQFLIQYYNGEERAKGNILERFSAQQFPDLHSELNLSSLELGDSALYFCASSVAQENYEQYFGPGTRLTVT.